This TCR beta chain was observed in a study of T cells in Graves' hyperthyroidism and ophthalmopathy. RNA transcripts yielded amplified TCR beta CDR3 regions. Using the HTBI primer set, a first-round RT-PCR was run on the TCR CDR3. TCRdb recomputed calls from the multiplex PCR reads with MiXCR, one row per CDR3 protein. There are some 620,000 distinct CDR3 sequences in the sample; around 16% occur only once, and 3% to 4% lies in the top ten. There are a few counts of this clonotype. Its cognate antigen is unknown. The CDR3 covers 12 residues. Trimming pared 6 bases from V and 1 base from J, leaving 9 bases between. The germline V gene encodes CDR1 GTSNPN and CDR2 SVGIG (reference sequence). Overall study findings and caveats: Most thyroid clonotypes that were expanded above 0.001 also turned up in blood.

The source of the PBMCs was around 10 ml of fresh peripheral blood. Sequencing used blood. The V gene is TRBV30, the J gene TRBJ1-1; the D is unclear. The source of this sequence is a woman in her 30s with Graves' hyperthyroidism. The DNA of the CDR3 is TGTGCCTGCCAACAGACGAACACTGAAGCTTTCTTT. Its translation: CACQQTNTEAFF.